This TCR beta chain was captured by sequencing in a study of OX40 agonist ivuxolimab in advanced cancers. Study details: Those treated in dose escalation had hepatocellular carcinoma, melanoma, renal cell cancer or head and neck cancer.

The germline V gene has CDR1 SEHNR and CDR2 FQNEAQ (reference sequence). V lost 6 bases, J lost 4 bases, and 8 bases stayed unmatched. The CDR3 has 15 amino acids. The repertoire was sequenced with immunoSEQ multiplex PCR; TCRdb's copy has only in-frame clones and lacks some. The table has roughly 65,000 clones, 87% seen once. In this sample, this clone turned up once. The TCR sequence derives from an adult with an advanced solid tumor such as melanoma, head and neck, liver or kidney cancer. Specimen: CD4+ or CD8+ T cells sorted from blood, collected in a trial of the OX40 agonist ivuxolimab. This chain links TRBV7-9 with TRBJ1-4, with 7 bases identical to TRBD1. The chain's CDR3 is CASRGRGQFNEKLFF. The CDR3 DNA is TGTGCCAGCAGAGGTAGGGGACAGTTTAATGAAAAACTGTTTTTT.